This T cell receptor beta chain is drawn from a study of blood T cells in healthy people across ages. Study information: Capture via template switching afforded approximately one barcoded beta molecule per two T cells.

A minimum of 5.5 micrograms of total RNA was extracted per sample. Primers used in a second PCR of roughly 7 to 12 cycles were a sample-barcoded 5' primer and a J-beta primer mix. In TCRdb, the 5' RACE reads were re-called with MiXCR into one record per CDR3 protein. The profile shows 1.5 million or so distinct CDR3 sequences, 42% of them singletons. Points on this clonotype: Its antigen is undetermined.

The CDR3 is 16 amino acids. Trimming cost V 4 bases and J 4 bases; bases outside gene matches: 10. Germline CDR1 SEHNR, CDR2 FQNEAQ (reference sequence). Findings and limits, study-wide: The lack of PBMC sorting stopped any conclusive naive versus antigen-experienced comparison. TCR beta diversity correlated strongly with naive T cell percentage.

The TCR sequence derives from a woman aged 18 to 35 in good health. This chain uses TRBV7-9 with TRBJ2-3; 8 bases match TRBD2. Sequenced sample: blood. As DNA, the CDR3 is TGTGCCAGCAGCTCTGGGACTAGGACCCCCCCAGATACGCAGTATTTT. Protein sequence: CASSSGTRTPPDTQYF.